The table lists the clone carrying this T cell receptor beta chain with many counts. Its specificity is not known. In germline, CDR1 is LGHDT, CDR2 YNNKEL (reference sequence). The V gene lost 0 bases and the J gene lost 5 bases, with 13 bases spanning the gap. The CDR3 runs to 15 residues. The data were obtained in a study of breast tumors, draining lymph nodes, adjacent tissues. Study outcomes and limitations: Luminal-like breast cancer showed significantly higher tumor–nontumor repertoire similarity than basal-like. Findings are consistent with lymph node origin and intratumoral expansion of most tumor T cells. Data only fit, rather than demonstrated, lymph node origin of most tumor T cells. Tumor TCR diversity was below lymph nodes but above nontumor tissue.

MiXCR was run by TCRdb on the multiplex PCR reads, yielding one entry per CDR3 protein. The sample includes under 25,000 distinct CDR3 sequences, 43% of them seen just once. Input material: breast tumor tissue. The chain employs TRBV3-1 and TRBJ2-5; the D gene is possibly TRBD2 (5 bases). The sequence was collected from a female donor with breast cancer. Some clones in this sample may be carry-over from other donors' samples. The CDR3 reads CASSQDPRVQETQYF. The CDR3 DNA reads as TGTGCCAGCAGCCAAGATCCGAGGGTTCAGGAGACCCAGTACTTC.